This T cell receptor (beta chain) was identified during a study of beta chain features in type 1 diabetes. Study context: Sorted cell examination encompassed about 110 million cells across all samples. Study-level findings and limits: VDJ junctions in type 1 diabetes patients carried more deletions and fewer insertions.

The study reverse transcribed the entire isolated RNA, so it sequenced expressed TCRB transcripts. Data came from immunoSEQ multiplex PCR; TCRdb stores just in-frame clones and leaves some out. The table has fewer than 400,000 clones, roughly 8% seen once. This clone was picked up a small number of times. Its cognate antigen is unknown. The sequence was collected from a woman between 18 and 29 years old in good health. The source material was central memory CD4+ T cells from blood.

CDR3 in DNA: TGTGCCAGCAGCGCGGGACTAGCGGGGGACTACGAGCAGTACTTC. Encoded protein: CASSAGLAGDYEQYF. This chain joins TRBV9 and TRBJ2-7; 14 bases are a match to TRBD2. After removal of 3 bases from V and 3 bases from J, the junction contained 2 bases not matched to a gene. The CDR3 sequence is 15 residues long. Germline V CDR1 and CDR2: SGDLS, YYNGEE.